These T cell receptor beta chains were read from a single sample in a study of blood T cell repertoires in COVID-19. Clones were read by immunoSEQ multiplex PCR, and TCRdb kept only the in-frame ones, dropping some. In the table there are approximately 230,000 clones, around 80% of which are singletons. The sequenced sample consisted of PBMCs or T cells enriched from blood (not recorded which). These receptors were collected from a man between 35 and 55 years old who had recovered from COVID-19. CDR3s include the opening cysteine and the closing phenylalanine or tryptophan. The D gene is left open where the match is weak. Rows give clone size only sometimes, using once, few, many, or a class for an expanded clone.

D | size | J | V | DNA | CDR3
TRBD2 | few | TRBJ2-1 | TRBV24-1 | TGTGCCACCGAGGACGGGCTAGCGGGATACAATGAGCAGTTCTTC | CATEDGLAGYNEQFF
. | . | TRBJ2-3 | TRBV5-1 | TGCGCCAGCAGCTTGGCCATAGCGGCAAGCACAGATACGCAGTATTTT | CASSLAIAASTDTQYF
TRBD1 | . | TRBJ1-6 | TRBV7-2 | TGTGCCAGCAGCTGGGAAGGGACAGGGAGTAATTCACCCCTCCACTTT | CASSWEGTGSNSPLHF
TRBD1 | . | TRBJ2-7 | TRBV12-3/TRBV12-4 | TGTGCCATCCCGACAGGGGCGGGGGAGCAGTACTTC | CAIPTGAGEQYF
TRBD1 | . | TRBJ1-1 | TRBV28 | TGTGCCAGCAGTCTCCCGGGACAGGGATTTACTGAAGCTTTCTTT | CASSLPGQGFTEAFF
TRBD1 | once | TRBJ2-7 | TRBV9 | TGTGCCAGCAGCGTAGTGGGGACAGGGGTCGACGAGCAGTACTTC | CASSVVGTGVDEQYF
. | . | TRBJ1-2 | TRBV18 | TGTGCCAGCTCACCCCAGGGAATTAACTATGGCTACACCTTC | CASSPQGINYGYTF
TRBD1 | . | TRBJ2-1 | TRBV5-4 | TGTGCCAGCAGCTTGCCGGGACAGCTCTACAATGAGCAGTTCTTC | CASSLPGQLYNEQFF
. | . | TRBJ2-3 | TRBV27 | TGTGCCAGCAGTTTAACCCCCCTCCGGGGGGCGAGAGATACGCAGTATTTT | CASSLTPLRGARDTQYF
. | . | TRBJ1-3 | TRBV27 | TGTGCCAGCAGTCCCCGCCGGAGCTCTGGAAACACCATATATTTT | CASSPRRSSGNTIYF
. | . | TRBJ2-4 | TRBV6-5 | TGTGCCAGCACAACTTCAGGGGCCAAAAACATTCAGTACTTC | CASTTSGAKNIQYF
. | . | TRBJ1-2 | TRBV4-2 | TGTGCCAGCAGCCAAACGGGAGGGGAGGATGGCTACACCTTC | CASSQTGGEDGYTF
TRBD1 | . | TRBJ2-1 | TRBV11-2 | TGTGCCAGCAGCTCTTTTTCTGACAGGGTCCGCTACAATGAGCAGTTCTTC | CASSSFSDRVRYNEQFF
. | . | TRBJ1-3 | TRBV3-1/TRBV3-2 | TGTGCCAGCAGCCAAGGGGGGGGAACTGGAAACACCATATATTTT | CASSQGGGTGNTIYF
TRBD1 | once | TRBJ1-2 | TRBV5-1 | TGCGCCAGCAGCTTGGGGGGACAGAGCTATGGCTACACCTTC | CASSLGGQSYGYTF
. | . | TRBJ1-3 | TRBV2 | TGTGCCAGCAGTGAGGAATGGAGTAACACCATATATTTT | CASSEEWSNTIYF
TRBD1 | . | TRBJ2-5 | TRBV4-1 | TGCGCCAGCAGCCTCCGGGACAGTAAAGAGACCCAGTACTTC | CASSLRDSKETQYF
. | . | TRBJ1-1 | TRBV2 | TGTGCCAGCAGAGATGCTCAGGGTGCTGAAGCTTTCTTT | CASRDAQGAEAFF
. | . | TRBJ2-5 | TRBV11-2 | TGTGCCAGCAGCTTAACGGGACAGCGGGCAGAGACCCAGTACTTC | CASSLTGQRAETQYF
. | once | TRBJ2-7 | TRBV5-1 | TGCGCCAGCAGCTTGGGCTTAGGGAGCTACGAGCAGTACTTC | CASSLGLGSYEQYF
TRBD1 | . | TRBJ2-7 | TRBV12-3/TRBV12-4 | TGTGCCAGCAGCCGGGACAGGGACGAGCAGTACTTC | CASSRDRDEQYF
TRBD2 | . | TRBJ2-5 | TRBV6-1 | TGTGCCAGCAGTGACGTCTCCGGGGGGGCAGAGACCCAGTACTTC | CASSDVSGGAETQYF
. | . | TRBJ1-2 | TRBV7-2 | TGTGCCAGCAGCTTAGAGTCGGGGTGGGACTATGGCTACACCTTC | CASSLESGWDYGYTF
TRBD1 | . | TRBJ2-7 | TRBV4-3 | TGCGCCAGCAGCTTCCGGACAGGGGTCTTCTACGAGCAGTACTTC | CASSFRTGVFYEQYF
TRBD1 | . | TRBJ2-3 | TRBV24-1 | TGTGCCACCAGTGAGGAGAAGGGGGCCGGTACAGATACGCAGTATTTT | CATSEEKGAGTDTQYF
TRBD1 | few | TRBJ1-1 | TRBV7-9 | TGTGCCAGCAGCGCAACAGGGGATGAAGCTTTCTTT | CASSATGDEAFF
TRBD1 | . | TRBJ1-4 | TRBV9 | TGTGCCAGCAGCCCAGGGGGACTCGATGAAAAACTGTTTTTT | CASSPGGLDEKLFF
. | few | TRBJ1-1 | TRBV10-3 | TGTGCCATCAGGGGGGGAGGGAGGACGCGCACTGAAGCTTTCTTT | CAIRGGGRTRTEAFF
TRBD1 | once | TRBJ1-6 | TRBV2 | TGTGCCAGCTCAGGGGGCTCCTATAATTCACCCCTCCACTTT | CASSGGSYNSPLHF
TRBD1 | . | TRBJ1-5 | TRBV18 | TGTGCCAGCTCACCACAGGGACAGGGAAATCAGCCCCAGCATTTT | CASSPQGQGNQPQHF
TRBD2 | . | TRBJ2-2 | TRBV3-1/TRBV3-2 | TGTGCCAGCAGCCTCCTGGGGGGGGAGACCGGGGAGCTGTTTTTT | CASSLLGGETGELFF
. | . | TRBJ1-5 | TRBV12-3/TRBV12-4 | TGTGCCAGCAGTTCATTAGGGGATCGGCCCCAGCATTTT | CASSSLGDRPQHF
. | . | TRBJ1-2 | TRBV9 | TGTGCCAGCAGCGCTTTAGACACGGGATATGGCTACACCTTC | CASSALDTGYGYTF
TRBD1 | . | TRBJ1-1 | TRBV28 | TGTGCCAGCAGCACCGCAGGGGGGGAAGCTTTCTTT | CASSTAGGEAFF
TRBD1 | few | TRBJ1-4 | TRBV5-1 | TGCGCCAGCAGCTTGACCGGGACAGGTGAAAAACTGTTTTTT | CASSLTGTGEKLFF
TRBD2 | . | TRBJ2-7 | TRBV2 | TGTGCCAGCAGTGACTCGGCTAGCGGAGCCTACGAGCAGTACTTC | CASSDSASGAYEQYF
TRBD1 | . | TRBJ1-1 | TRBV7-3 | TGTGCCAGCAGCTCGACAGGGGTGGACACTGAAGCTTTCTTT | CASSSTGVDTEAFF
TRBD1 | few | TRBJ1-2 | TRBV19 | TGTGCCAGTAGTACCGCATACAGGGGGCGTCCTGCGGGCTATGGCTACACCTTC | CASSTAYRGRPAGYGYTF
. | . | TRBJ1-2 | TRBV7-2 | TGTGCCAGCAGCTTAGATATTTATGGCTACACCTTC | CASSLDIYGYTF
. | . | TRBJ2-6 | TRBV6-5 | TGTGCCAGCAGTACAGGGTCTGCTGGGGCCAACGTCCTGACTTTC | CASSTGSAGANVLTF
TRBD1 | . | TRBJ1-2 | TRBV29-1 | TGCAGCGCGAAACAGGGGACCTATGGCTACACCTTC | CSAKQGTYGYTF
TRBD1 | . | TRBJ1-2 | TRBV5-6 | TGTGCCAGCAGCCTCGGGACAGGGGGCGGCTATGGCTACACCTTC | CASSLGTGGGYGYTF